Each of the 22 T cell receptor beta chains below was sequenced from the same sample in a study of neurological immune-mediated disorders. Each CDR3 protein gets one entry after TCRdb re-called the 5' RACE reads with MiXCR. The sample contains 65,000 to 95,000 distinct CDR3 sequences, about 5% of which appear only once. As to time point: longitudinal time-point 2. Sequencing was performed on PBMCs. The receptor source for this set is a woman aged 55-70 years with multiple sclerosis.

This clonotype was counted at least ten times. V and J are TRBV20-1 and TRBJ1-1; 8 bases line up with TRBD1. The length of the CDR3 is 15 residues. V dropped 0 bases and J dropped 1; count of bases not matched to a gene: 4. Per the germline V gene, CDR1 is DFQATT and CDR2 is SNEGSKA (reference sequence). The CDR3 spells CSARDPQGGNTEAFF. The CDR3 DNA is TGCAGTGCTAGAGATCCACAGGGGGGGAACACTGAAGCTTTCTTT.

This clonotype came up many times. Sequence at one end of the junction differs from germline and may be a read error. The gene calls are TRBV5-1 and TRBJ1-5; maybe TRBD1 (6 bases). The CDR3 sequence is 15 residues long. Germline assignment: CDR1 SGHRS and CDR2 YFSETQ. DNA for the CDR3: TGCGCCAGCAGCTTGGACGGGGGCGGCAATCAGCCCCAACATTTT. Translation: CASSLDGGGNQPQHF.

Ten or more counts support this clonotype. The V and J genes are TRBV7-8 and TRBJ1-5; D ambiguous. The V and J ends lost 1 base and 0 bases respectively, with 7 bases between them. CDR1 SGHVS and CDR2 FQNEAQ come from the germline V gene. CDR3 length equals 15 residues. The CDR3 sequence: CASSLGRVSNQPQHF. In nucleotides, the CDR3 is TGTGCCAGCAGCTTAGGCCGGGTTAGCAATCAGCCCCAGCATTTT. Full variable domain (remainder filled in from reference TRBV7-8 and TRBJ1-5): GAGVSQSPRYKVAKRGQDVALRCDPISGHVSLFWYQQALGQGPEFLTYFQNEAQLDKSGLPSDRFFAERPEGSVSTLKIQRTQQEDSAVYLCASSLGRVSNQPQHFGDGTRLSIL.

This clonotype was counted at least ten times. The chain employs TRBV7-9 and TRBJ1-6; no clear D. Trimming cost V 1 base and J 8 bases, with 6 bases left between them. Germline-derived CDR1 and CDR2 are SEHNR and FQNEAQ (reference sequence). This CDR3 contains 13 residues. CDR3 loop: CASSLDGDSPLHF. CDR3 nucleotides: TGTGCCAGCAGCTTAGATGGGGATTCACCCCTCCACTTT. The variable domain in full, completed from reference TRBV7-9 and TRBJ1-6, reads DTGVSQNPRHKITKRGQNVTFRCDPISEHNRLYWYRQTLGQGPEFLTYFQNEAQLEKSRLLSDRFSAERPKGSFSTLEIQRTEQGDSAMYLCASSLDGDSPLHFGNGTRLTVT.

This clonotype was recorded at least ten times. The chain carries TRBV20-1 and TRBJ2-1; D may be TRBD1 (6 bases). CDR3 size: 16 residues. V gave up 3 bases and J gave up 2 bases, with 17 bases separating them. Germline CDR1 and CDR2: DFQATT and SNEGSKA (reference sequence). The DNA for the CDR3 is TGCAGTGCTAGGCAGGCCGGGACACTCACCTACAATGAGCAGTTCTTC. Translating gives CSARQAGTLTYNEQFF.

This clonotype has a count of ten or more. This chain joins TRBV20-1 and TRBJ1-5; 10 bases match TRBD1. This CDR3 comprises 15 residues. The junction had 8 bases not matched to a gene; V was cut back by 6 bases and J by 3 bases. Per the germline V gene, CDR1 is DFQATT and CDR2 is SNEGSKA (reference sequence). The CDR3: CSATIGQGDNQPQHF. The CDR3 region has the DNA TGCAGTGCAACCATCGGACAGGGGGACAATCAGCCCCAGCATTTT.

This sequence joins TRBV28 and TRBJ1-2; D remains ambiguous. The CDR3 extends over 14 amino acids. Germline CDR1 reads MDHEN; CDR2 reads SYDVKM. The ends were cut back, 2 bases at V and 3 bases at J, with 10 bases in the middle. CDR3 in amino acids: CASSLIRPDYGYTF. In DNA, the CDR3 is TGTGCCAGCAGTTTAATCCGTCCTGACTATGGCTACACCTTC.

The sample holds many counts of this clonotype. The chain couples TRBV5-6 to TRBJ1-1; 9 bases match TRBD1. CDR3 size: 15 residues. CDR1 and CDR2 from the germline V gene are SGHDT and YYEEEE. V dropped 4 bases and J dropped 5; count of bases not matched to a gene: 9. In DNA form, the CDR3 reads TGTGCCAGCAGCGTAACAGGGGGCGCGGATACTGAAGCTTTCTTT. As protein: CASSVTGGADTEAFF.

This clonotype was observed many times. V gene TRBV5-1 combines with J gene TRBJ2-3, with 9 positions matching TRBD2. This CDR3 comprises 15 residues. Germline CDR1 reads SGHRS; CDR2 reads YFSETQ. V dropped 0 bases and J dropped 7; count of bases not matched to a gene: 6. The chain's CDR3 is CASSLGAGGYNTQYF. CDR3 nucleotide sequence: TGCGCCAGCAGCTTGGGAGCGGGGGGATATAATACGCAGTATTTT.

This clonotype was recorded at least ten times. The CDR3 sequence: CASSLVRGTVFGNTIYF. For the CDR3, the DNA is TGTGCCAGCAGCTTGGTTAGGGGAACGGTCTTTGGAAACACCATATATTTT. V gene TRBV5-6 combines with J gene TRBJ1-3; D is perhaps TRBD1 (5 bases). Germline values: CDR1 SGHDT, CDR2 YYEEEE. Between the trimmed V and J ends, which lost 0 bases and 3 bases, there was a span of 16 bases. The CDR3 extends over 17 amino acids. Supplemented by reference TRBV5-6 and TRBJ1-3, the full variable domain reads DAGVTQSPTHLIKTRGQQVTLRCSPKSGHDTVSWYQQALGQGPQFIFQYYEEEERQRGNFPDRFSGHQFPNYSSELNVNALLLGDSALYLCASSLVRGTVFGNTIYFGEGSWLTVV.

This clonotype occurred a few times. The rearrangement uses TRBV27 and TRBJ1-5; TRBD1 matches 7 bases. CDR3 length: 15 amino acids. The ends lost 6 bases at V and 6 bases at J; junction bases unmatched: 11. CDR1 is MNHEY, CDR2 SMNVEV, per germline (reference sequence). CDR3 protein: CASRRSGQEGQPQHF. Written as DNA, the CDR3 is TGTGCCAGCAGAAGATCTGGACAGGAGGGTCAGCCCCAGCATTTT.

This clonotype has a count of ten or more. The chain links TRBV5-1 to TRBJ2-5, with D hard to call. In germline, CDR1 is SGHRS, CDR2 YFSETQ. V shed 0 bases and J shed 4 bases, with 10 bases lying between them. This CDR3 is built from 14 residues. The CDR3 spells CASSLAVATETQYF. In nucleotides, the CDR3 is TGCGCCAGCAGCTTGGCAGTGGCTACAGAGACCCAGTACTTC.

Of note for this clonotype: This clone may be a read error of a much larger clone one base away. The chain has TRBV18 and TRBJ1-1, with 7 bases fitting TRBD1. The CDR3 sequence is 15 residues long. Looked up from germline, CDR1 is KGHSH and CDR2 is LQKENI. J lost 7 bases, V lost 3 bases, and 11 bases had no gene match. The CDR3 coding sequence is TGTGCCAGCTCACCGTTTTCCACCGACAGGGATGAAGCTTTCTTT. This sequence encodes CASSPFSTDRDEAFF.

This clonotype was counted many times. The V gene is TRBV5-1, the J gene TRBJ2-7; 7 bases are shared with TRBD1. This CDR3 region has 14 residues. Germline trimming cut 0 bases from V and 5 bases from J; bases unmatched to any gene: 5. CDR1 and CDR2 from the germline V gene are SGHRS and YFSETQ. The CDR3, as DNA: TGCGCCAGCAGCTTGGGAGGGGGCGACGACGAGCAGTACTTC. This encodes CASSLGGGDDEQYF.

This clonotype was recorded at least ten times. The genes are TRBV20-1 and TRBJ1-1; no firm D call. CDR3 length: 13 residues. Trimming removed 5 bases from V and 2 bases from J, with 12 bases in between. The germline gives CDR1 DFQATT, CDR2 SNEGSKA (reference sequence). CDR3 amino acids: CSAFREPNTEAFF. In DNA, the CDR3 is TGCAGTGCTTTCCGGGAGCCCAACACTGAAGCTTTCTTT.

This clonotype was seen more than once but under ten times. The gene calls are TRBV5-1 and TRBJ2-7; 7 bases line up with TRBD2. With 2 bases clipped from V and 2 bases from J, the junction kept 7 bases outside the gene matches. Germline values: CDR1 SGHRS, CDR2 YFSETQ. The CDR3 loop spans 15 amino acids. This chain's CDR3 is CASSFREAGTYEQYF. In nucleotides, the CDR3 is TGCGCCAGCAGCTTCCGGGAGGCCGGAACCTACGAGCAGTACTTC.

This clonotype was detected many times. This chain uses TRBV5-6 with TRBJ1-1; TRBD1 might be the D (6 bases). Germline assignment: CDR1 SGHDT and CDR2 YYEEEE. This CDR3 has 16 amino acids. V gave up 4 bases and J gave up 1 base, with 17 bases separating them. Here the CDR3 reads CASSPVGRGGNTEAFF. In DNA form, the CDR3 reads TGTGCCAGCAGCCCAGTGGGCAGGGGCGGGAACACTGAAGCTTTCTTT.

The chain recombines TRBV10-1 with TRBJ2-7; D not resolved. Germline lookup yields CDR1 WNHNN and CDR2 SYGVQD (reference sequence). Trimming took off 0 bases at V and 2 bases at J, with 8 bases between the two ends. CDR3 length equals 14 residues. The CDR3 nucleotides are TGCGCCAGCAGTGAGTCAGGCCGAACCTACGAGCAGTACTTC. It yields the protein CASSESGRTYEQYF.

This chain joins TRBV20-1 and TRBJ2-1, with TRBD2 identical over 8 bases. The V gene's germline CDR1 is DFQATT and CDR2 SNEGSKA (reference sequence). CDR3 length equals 16 residues. J was trimmed by 3 bases and V by 6 bases; bases with no gene match: 13. The CDR3 spells CSASRGGRANYNEQFF. The CDR3 coding sequence is TGCAGTGCCTCCCGCGGGGGGAGGGCCAACTACAATGAGCAGTTCTTC.

This clonotype was seen repeatedly, ten times or more. The chain is built from TRBV7-9 and TRBJ1-1; D not certain. In germline, CDR1 is SEHNR, CDR2 FQNEAQ (reference sequence). CDR3 length: 14 residues. The V end lost 5 bases, the J end lost 0 bases, and 10 bases lay between the germline ends. The chain's CDR3 is CASSRGSMNTEAFF. The CDR3 DNA reads TGTGCCAGCAGCAGAGGATCCATGAACACTGAAGCTTTCTTT.

Ten or more counts support this clonotype. The rearrangement joins TRBV7-2 to TRBJ1-1, with D maybe TRBD1 (5 bases). V gave up 0 bases and J gave up 2 bases, with 13 bases separating them. The CDR3 consists of 16 residues. Germline assignment: CDR1 SGHTA and CDR2 FQGNSA. The CDR3 protein is CASSLAVVRANTEAFF. In DNA, the CDR3 is TGTGCCAGCAGCTTAGCAGTGGTCAGGGCAAACACTGAAGCTTTCTTT.

This clonotype was picked up many times. V gene TRBV7-9 combines with J gene TRBJ2-7, with TRBD2 as a possible D gene (7 bases). V was pared by 3 bases and J by 5 bases, with 11 bases between. This CDR3 is built from 13 residues. CDR1 is SEHNR and CDR2 is FQNEAQ in the germline V gene (reference sequence). CDR3 amino acids: CASSFGGLNEQYF. CDR3 nucleotides: TGTGCCAGCAGCTTCGGGGGGCTGAACGAGCAGTACTTC.